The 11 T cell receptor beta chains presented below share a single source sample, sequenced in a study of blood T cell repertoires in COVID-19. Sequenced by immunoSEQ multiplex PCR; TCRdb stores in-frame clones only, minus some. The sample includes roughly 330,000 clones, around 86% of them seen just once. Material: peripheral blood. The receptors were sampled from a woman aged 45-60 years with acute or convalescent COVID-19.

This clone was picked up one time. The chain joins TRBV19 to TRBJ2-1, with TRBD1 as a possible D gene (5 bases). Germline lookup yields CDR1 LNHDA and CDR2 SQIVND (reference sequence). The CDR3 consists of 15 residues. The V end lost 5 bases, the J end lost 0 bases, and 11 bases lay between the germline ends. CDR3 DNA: TGTGCCAGTAGTGCCGACAGAACCTCCTACAATGAGCAGTTCTTC. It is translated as CASSADRTSYNEQFF.

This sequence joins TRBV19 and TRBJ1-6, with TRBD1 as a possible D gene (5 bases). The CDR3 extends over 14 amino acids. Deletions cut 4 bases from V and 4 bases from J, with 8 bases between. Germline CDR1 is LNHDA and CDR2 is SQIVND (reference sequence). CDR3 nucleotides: TGTGCCAGTAGTAGGGGCCGTTATAATTCACCCCTCCACTTT. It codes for CASSRGRYNSPLHF.

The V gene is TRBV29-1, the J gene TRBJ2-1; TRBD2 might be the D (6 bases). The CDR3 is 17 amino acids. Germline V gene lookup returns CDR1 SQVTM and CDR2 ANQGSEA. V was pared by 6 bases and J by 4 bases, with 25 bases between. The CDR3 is CSVSPLYSSGGYNEQFF. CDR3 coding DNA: TGCAGCGTCTCCCCTCTTTACTCCAGCGGAGGGTACAATGAGCAGTTCTTC.

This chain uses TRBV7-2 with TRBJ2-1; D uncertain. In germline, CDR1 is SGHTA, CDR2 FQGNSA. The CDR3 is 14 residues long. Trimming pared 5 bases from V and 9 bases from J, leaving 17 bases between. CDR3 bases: TGTGCCAGCAGCCTCCTAATCTCCACGCCTGAGCAGTTCTTC. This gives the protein CASSLLISTPEQFF.

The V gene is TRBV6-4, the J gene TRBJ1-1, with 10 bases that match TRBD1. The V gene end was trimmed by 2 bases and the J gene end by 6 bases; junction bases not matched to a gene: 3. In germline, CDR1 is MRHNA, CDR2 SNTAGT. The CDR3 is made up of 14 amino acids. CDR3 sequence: CASSDRDRGSEAFF. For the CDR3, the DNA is TGTGCCAGCAGTGACAGGGACAGGGGATCTGAAGCTTTCTTT.

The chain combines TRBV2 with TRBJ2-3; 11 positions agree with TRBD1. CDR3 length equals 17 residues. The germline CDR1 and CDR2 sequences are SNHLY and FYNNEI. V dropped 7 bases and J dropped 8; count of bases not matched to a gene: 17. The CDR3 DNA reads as TGTGCCAGCAAAGGGATTGATTCCGGGACAGGGGGAGTTACGCAGTATTTT. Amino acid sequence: CASKGIDSGTGGVTQYF.

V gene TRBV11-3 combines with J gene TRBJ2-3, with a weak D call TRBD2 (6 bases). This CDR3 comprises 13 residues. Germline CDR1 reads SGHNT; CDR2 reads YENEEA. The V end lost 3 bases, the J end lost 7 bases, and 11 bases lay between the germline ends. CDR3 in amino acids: CASSFTSLNTQYF. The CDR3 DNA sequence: TGTGCCAGCAGCTTCACTAGCTTAAATACGCAGTATTTT.

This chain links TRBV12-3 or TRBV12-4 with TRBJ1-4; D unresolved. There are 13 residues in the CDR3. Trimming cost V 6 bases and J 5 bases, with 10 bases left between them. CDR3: CASRRYGNEKLFF. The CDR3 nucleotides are TGTGCCAGCAGGCGGTATGGGAATGAAAAACTGTTTTTT.

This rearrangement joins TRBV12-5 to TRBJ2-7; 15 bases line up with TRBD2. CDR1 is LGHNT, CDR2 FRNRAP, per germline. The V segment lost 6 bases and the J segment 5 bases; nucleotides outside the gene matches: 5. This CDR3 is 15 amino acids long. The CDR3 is CASGWGTSGRNEQYF. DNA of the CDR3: TGTGCTAGTGGCTGGGGGACTAGCGGGAGGAACGAGCAGTACTTC.

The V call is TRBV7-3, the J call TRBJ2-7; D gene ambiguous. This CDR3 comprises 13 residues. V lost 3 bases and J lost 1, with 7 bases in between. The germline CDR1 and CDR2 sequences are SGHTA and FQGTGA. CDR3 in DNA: TGTGCCAGCAGCTTCCTAGATTCCTACGAGCAGTACTTC. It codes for CASSFLDSYEQYF.

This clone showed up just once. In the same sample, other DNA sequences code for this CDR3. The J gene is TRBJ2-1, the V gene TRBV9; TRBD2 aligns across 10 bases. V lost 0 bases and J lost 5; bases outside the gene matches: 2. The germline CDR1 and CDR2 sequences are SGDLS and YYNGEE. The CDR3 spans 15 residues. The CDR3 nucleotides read TGTGCCAGCAGCGTAGGTCTAGCGGGGGACAATGAGCAGTTCTTC. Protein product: CASSVGLAGDNEQFF. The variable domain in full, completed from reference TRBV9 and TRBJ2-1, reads DSGVTQTPKHLITATGQRVTLRCSPRSGDLSVYWYQQSLDQGLQFLIQYYNGEERAKGNILERFSAQQFPDLHSELNLSSLELGDSALYFCASSVGLAGDNEQFFGPGTRLTVL.